The following is a T cell receptor (beta chain) sequence with its context. Its target is unknown. The sample originates from a study of cytomegalovirus exposure and HLA in healthy donors. Whole-study context: A preliminary data release comprised 80 million to 95 million unique TCRs obtained from HLA-typed donors.

The PCR used 60 Vbeta and 13 Jbeta primers. Produced via immunoSEQ multiplex PCR; TCRdb's table is partial and in-frame only. This sample has about 110,000 clones, with about 64% found just once. The V and J ends lost 5 bases and 0 bases, in that order; junction bases with no gene match: 1. CDR1 is SGHVS, CDR2 FQNEAQ, per germline. The CDR3 has 15 amino acids. Study-wide results and limits: Near-uniform donor sequencing depth was presumed by presence/absence analyses. The only immune exposure information that was available was CMV serostatus.

The clonotype originates from a female donor in good health and CMV-seronegative. What was sequenced was PBMCs. This chain joins TRBV7-8 and TRBJ2-2, with 9 bases identical to TRBD1. CDR3 bases: TGTGCCAGCAGCCGGACAGGGGCGAACACCGGGGAGCTGTTTTTT. It translates to CASSRTGANTGELFF.